This T cell receptor beta chain was documented in a study of shared clonotypes between healthy human individuals. Overall study results and limits: Rarefaction revealed incomplete sorted-subset sequencing despite large depth.

CDR1 is SGHVS and CDR2 is FNYEAQ in the germline V gene. The CDR3 loop spans 14 amino acids. The V gene lost 4 bases and the J gene lost 4 bases, with 11 bases spanning the gap. The study ran the assay at deep level. Libraries were prepared by immunoSEQ multiplex PCR; TCRdb keeps only in-frame clonotypes and omits some of them. The table has 70,000 to 95,000 clones, under 65% seen once. Concerning this clone: Its antigen is as yet unknown.

V usage is TRBV7-6 and J usage is TRBJ2-1; either TRBD1 or TRBD2 may fit D (5 bases each). Sequenced material: memory CD8+ T cells sorted from blood. The subset here: CD45RO+ cells pooled with CCR7-negative TemRA cells. The clonotype comes from a young man in good health. The CDR3 nucleotides read TGTGCCAGCAGCTACGGGACGGGTTACAATGAGCAGTTCTTC. Protein: CASSYGTGYNEQFF.